This entry features one T cell receptor beta chain sequence. V lost 5 bases and J lost 1, with 11 bases in between. The germline V gene has CDR1 SGHVS and CDR2 FQNEAQ. The CDR3 is 14 amino acids. Each replicate PCR on the sorted subsets used 150 to 200 ng DNA (around 31,000 T cell genomes). Clones were read by immunoSEQ multiplex PCR, and TCRdb kept only the in-frame ones, dropping some. The sample shows some 1.5 million clones, around 97% of them seen only once. Division of CD4+ cells produced a CD45RA+ naive subset and a CD45RA-negative memory subset. These data are taken from a study of shared clonotypes between healthy human individuals.

Specimen: naive CD4+ T cells sorted from blood. The subset is: CD45RA+ positively selected. The clonotype comes from a man under 40 in good health. V usage is TRBV7-8 and J usage is TRBJ2-5, with D perhaps matching TRBD2 (6 bases). Here the CDR3 DNA reads TGTGCCAGCAGCCGGGGACTTTCCCAAGAGACCCAGTACTTC. Residues: CASSRGLSQETQYF.